The present T cell receptor (beta chain) was sequenced within a study of T cell responses to AZD1222 COVID-19 vaccine. V was clipped by 3 bases and J by 4 bases; unmatched bases: 6. The CDR3 length is 15 residues. Germline assignment: CDR1 SGHTA and CDR2 FQGNSA. Profiling relied on immunoSEQ multiplex PCR, and the TCRdb table lists in-frame clones only, not all of them. Of 110,000 or so clones in the sample, about 87% were seen once. Whole-study results and caveats: Every sample of the repertoires postdated the peak T cell response. The CD4 TCRs associated with vaccination extended across spike and predominated at 160-218 and 743-854. Possibly, clonal diversity was underestimated; donors were largely white British and included more females.

On this clone: What it binds is unknown.

The clonotype originates from an adult who received the AZD1222 COVID-19 vaccine. The source was peripheral blood, collected 28 days after the second AZD1222 dose. The chain combines TRBV7-2 with TRBJ1-2; TRBD1 matches at 9 bases. The CDR3 bases are TGTGCCAGCAGCTTCGGGACAGGGATCTCCTATGGCTACACCTTC. Encoded protein: CASSFGTGISYGYTF. Using reference TRBV7-2 and TRBJ1-2 for the parts outside the CDR3, the full variable domain is GAGVSQSPSNKVTEKGKDVELRCDPISGHTALYWYRQSLGQGLEFLIYFQGNSAPDKSGLPSDRFSAERTGGSVSTLTIQRTQQEDSAVYLCASSFGTGISYGYTFGSGTRLTVV.